This T cell receptor beta chain was retrieved from a study of identical twins. The study's findings and limits: Cross-sectional statistical analysis, not tracking of the same donors, underpinned the conclusions. Zero-insertion analyses might be partly confounded by invariant T cells like MAIT and iNKT.

Template switching created a universal primer site, and the cDNA included unique molecular identifiers. TCRdb ran MiXCR on the 5' RACE reads and lists one entry per CDR3 protein. The table lists approximately 590,000 distinct CDR3 sequences, 9.5% to 10% of them singletons. In its sample, this clonotype was seen a few times. What it binds is unknown. V was trimmed by 8 bases and J by 8 bases, leaving 19 bases between them. This CDR3 has 14 residues. This same sample was also part of a study on yellow fever vaccine responses in identical twins.

The sequencing sample was made of PBMCs. This receptor was taken from a woman younger than 35 in good health. The chain couples TRBV12-3 or TRBV12-4 to TRBJ2-1; D might be TRBD1 (6 bases). The DNA of the CDR3 is TGTGCCAGCCAAGAGTACCAGGGGTGGGATGAGCAGTTCTTC. Its translation: CASQEYQGWDEQFF.